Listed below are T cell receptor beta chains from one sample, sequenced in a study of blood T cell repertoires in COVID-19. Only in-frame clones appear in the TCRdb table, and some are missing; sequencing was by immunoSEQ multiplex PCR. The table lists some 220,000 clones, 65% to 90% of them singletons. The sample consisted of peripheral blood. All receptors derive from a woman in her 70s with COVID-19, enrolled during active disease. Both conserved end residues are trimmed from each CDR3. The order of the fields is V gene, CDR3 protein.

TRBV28,ASRPLTSGRSTDTQY
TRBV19,ASSSLYRGSSEAF
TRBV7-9,ASSYSGKETQY
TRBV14,ASSRTGLKAGNTIY
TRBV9,ASSVTSAYQETQY
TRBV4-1,TSSLLPQGFGGNQPQH
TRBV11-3,ASSANGRGNTEAF
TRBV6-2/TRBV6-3,ASSFFYGYT
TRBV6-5,ASSPPGQPQH
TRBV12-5,ASGIRQATEAF
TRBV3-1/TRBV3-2,ASSQDLWRGGSWHEQF
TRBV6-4,ASSEQFNQPQH
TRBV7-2,ASSLESGGSHEQY
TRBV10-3,AISESAGYSYEQY
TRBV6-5,ASISDGDNTEAF
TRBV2,ASSPYYRSGGAIGLSYEQY
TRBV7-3,ASSSTGGLTDTQY
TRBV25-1,ASSRQGLNEAF
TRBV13,ASSSGLAPSYEQY
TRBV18,ASKPDRHYGYT
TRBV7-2,ASSFRGGRETQY
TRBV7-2,ASSFTGAKNTEAF
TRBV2,ASGWSGTGELF
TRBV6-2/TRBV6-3,ASSYTRVAQPQH
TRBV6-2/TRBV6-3,ASSYKPELNTEAF
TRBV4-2,ASSLQFTDTQY
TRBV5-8,ASSAHEQY